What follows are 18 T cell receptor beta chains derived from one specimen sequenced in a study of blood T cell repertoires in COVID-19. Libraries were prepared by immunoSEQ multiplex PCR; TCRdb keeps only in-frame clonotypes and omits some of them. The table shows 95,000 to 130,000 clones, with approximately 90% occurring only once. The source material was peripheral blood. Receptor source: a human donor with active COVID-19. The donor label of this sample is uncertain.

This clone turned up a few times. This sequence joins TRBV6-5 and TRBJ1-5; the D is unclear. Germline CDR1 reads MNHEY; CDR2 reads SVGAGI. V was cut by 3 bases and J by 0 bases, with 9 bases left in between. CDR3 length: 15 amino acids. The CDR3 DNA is TGTGCCAGCAGTTATGGCAGGAATAGCAATCAGCCCCAGCATTTT. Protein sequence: CASSYGRNSNQPQHF.

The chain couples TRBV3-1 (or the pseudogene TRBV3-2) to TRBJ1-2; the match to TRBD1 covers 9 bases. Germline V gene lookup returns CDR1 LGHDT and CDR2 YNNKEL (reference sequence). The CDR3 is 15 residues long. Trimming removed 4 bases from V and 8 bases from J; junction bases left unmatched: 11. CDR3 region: CASSPFPGQGNGYTF. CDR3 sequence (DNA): TGTGCCAGCAGCCCTTTCCCGGGACAGGGAAACGGCTACACCTTC.

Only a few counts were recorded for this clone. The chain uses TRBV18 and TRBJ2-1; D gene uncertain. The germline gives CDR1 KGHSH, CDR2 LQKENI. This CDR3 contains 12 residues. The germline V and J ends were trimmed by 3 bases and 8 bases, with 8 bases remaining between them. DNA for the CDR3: TGTGCCAGCTCACCCCCACTCGATGAGCAGTTCTTC. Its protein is CASSPPLDEQFF.

CDR3 amino acids: CASSQEVRTGGDVSNQPQHF. Written as DNA, the CDR3 is TGTGCCAGCAGCCAAGAAGTAAGGACAGGGGGCGATGTTAGCAATCAGCCCCAGCATTTT. V is TRBV3-1 (or the pseudogene TRBV3-2) and J is TRBJ1-5; 11 bases align to TRBD1. This CDR3 is built from 20 residues. J was trimmed by 0 bases and V by 0 bases; bases with no gene match: 10. The germline gives CDR1 LGHDT, CDR2 YNNKEL (reference sequence).

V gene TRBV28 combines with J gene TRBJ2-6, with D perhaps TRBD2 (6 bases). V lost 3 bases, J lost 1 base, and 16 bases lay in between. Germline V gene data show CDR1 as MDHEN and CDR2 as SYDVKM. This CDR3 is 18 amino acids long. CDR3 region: CASSFAGRHPSGANVLTF. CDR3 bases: TGTGCCAGCAGTTTTGCGGGACGACATCCTTCTGGGGCCAACGTCCTGACTTTC.

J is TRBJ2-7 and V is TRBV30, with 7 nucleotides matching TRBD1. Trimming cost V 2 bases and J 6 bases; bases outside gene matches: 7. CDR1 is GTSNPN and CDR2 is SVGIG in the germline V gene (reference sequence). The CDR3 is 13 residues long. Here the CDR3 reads CAWSRRTGFEQYF. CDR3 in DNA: TGTGCCTGGAGTCGAAGGACAGGTTTCGAGCAGTACTTC.

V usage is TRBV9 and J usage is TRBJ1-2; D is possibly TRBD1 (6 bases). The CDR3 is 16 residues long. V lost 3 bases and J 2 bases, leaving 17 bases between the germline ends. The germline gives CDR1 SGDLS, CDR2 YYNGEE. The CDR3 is CASSGAGEGKNYGYTF. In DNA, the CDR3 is TGTGCCAGCAGCGGCGCAGGGGAGGGAAAGAACTATGGCTACACCTTC.

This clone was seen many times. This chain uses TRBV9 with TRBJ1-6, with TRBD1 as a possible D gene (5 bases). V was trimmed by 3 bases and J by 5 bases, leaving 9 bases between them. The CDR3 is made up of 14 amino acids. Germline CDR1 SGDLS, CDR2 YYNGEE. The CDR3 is CASSEGVHNSPLHF. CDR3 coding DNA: TGTGCCAGCAGCGAAGGGGTCCATAATTCACCCCTCCACTTT.

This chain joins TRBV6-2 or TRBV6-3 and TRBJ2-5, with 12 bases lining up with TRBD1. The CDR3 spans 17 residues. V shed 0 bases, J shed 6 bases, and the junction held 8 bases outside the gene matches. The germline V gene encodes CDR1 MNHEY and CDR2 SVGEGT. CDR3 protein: CASSYSRGQGAIKTQYF. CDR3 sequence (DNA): TGTGCCAGCAGTTACTCGAGGGGACAGGGGGCCATAAAGACCCAGTACTTC.

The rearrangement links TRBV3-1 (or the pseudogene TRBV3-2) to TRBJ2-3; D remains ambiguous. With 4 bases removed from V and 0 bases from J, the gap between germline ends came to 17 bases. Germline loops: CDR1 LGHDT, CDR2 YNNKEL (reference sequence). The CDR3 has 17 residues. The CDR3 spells CASSPQSLGISTDTQYF. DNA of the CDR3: TGTGCCAGCAGCCCCCAGTCGTTGGGCATCAGCACAGATACGCAGTATTTT.

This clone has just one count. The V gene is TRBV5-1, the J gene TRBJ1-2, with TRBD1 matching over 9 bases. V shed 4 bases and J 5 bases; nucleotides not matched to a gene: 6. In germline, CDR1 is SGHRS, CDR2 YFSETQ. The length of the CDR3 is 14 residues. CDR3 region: CASSQPDRGYGYTF. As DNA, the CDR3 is TGCGCCAGCAGCCAACCCGACAGGGGGTATGGCTACACCTTC.

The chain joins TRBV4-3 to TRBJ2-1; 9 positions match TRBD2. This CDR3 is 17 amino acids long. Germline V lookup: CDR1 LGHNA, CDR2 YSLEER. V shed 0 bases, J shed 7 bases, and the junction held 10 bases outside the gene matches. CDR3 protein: CASSQETRGGAQNEQFF. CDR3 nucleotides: TGCGCCAGCAGCCAAGAGACTCGCGGGGGGGCTCAGAATGAGCAGTTCTTC.

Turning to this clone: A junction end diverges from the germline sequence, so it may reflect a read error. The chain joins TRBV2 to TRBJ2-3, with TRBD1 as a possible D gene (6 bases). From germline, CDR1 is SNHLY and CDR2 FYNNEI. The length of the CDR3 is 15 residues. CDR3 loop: CANSWTEPSTDTQYF. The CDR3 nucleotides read TGTGCCAACAGTTGGACAGAACCTAGCACAGATACGCAGTATTTT.

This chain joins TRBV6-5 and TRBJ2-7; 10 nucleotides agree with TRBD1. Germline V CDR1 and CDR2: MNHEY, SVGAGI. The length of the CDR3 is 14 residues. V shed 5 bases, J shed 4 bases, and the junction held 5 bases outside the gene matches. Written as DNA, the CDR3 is TGTGCCAGCAGTACGGGACAGGGGAGGTACGAGCAGTACTTC. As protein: CASSTGQGRYEQYF.

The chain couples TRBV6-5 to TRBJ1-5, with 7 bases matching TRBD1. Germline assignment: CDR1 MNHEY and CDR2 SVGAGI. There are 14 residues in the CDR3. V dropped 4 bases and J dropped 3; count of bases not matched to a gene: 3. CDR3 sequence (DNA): TGTGCCAGCAGTTCAACAGGGGTCAATCAGCCCCAGCATTTT. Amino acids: CASSSTGVNQPQHF.

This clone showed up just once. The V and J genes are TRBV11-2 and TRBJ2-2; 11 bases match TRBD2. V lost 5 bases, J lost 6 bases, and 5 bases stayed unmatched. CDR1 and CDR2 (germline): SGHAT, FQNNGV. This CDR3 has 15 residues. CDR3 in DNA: TGTGCCAGCAGCCAGGGACTAGCGGTCGCCGGGGAGCTGTTTTTT. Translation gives CASSQGLAVAGELFF.

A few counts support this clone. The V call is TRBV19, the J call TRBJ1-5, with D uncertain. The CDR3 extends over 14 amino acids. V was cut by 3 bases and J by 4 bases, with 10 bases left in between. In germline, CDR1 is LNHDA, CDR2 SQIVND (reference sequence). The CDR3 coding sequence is TGTGCCAGTAGTATTTCGGGAGGGAATCAGCCCCAGCATTTT. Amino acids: CASSISGGNQPQHF.

The CDR3 sequence is CASSGGLAGGQAEQYF. The CDR3 coding sequence is TGTGCCAGCAGTGGCGGACTAGCGGGGGGGCAAGCCGAGCAGTACTTC. The chain joins TRBV6-1 to TRBJ2-7, with 15 bases aligning to TRBD2. Germline V gene data show CDR1 as MNHNS and CDR2 as SASEGT. This CDR3 is built from 16 residues. The J segment lost 6 bases and the V segment lost 4 bases, leaving 7 bases of the junction unmatched.